This TCR beta chain appears in the sequencing data of a study of shared clonotypes between healthy human individuals. At the level of the study: Researchers assigned three CD4 naive, three CD4 memory, two CD8 naive and one CD8 memory plate to each donor. Overall study results and limits: Sampling involved blood alone; tissue repertoires likely differ.

With regard to this clone: Its antigen remains unknown.

A deep-level run was used for the assay. Study processing details: ImmunoSEQ yielded junction-only sequences lacking quality scores, so filtering differed. Some clones are missing from TCRdb's copy, which holds only in-frame ones; the method was immunoSEQ multiplex PCR. From that table come the V and J calls and clone size; the DNA was used to work out D and trimming. The table shows roughly 2,500,000 clones, with roughly 93% occurring only once. Trimming left V 1 base short and J 2 bases short, with 8 bases between. This CDR3 has 14 amino acids. Looked up from germline, CDR1 is SGHVS and CDR2 is FQNEAQ.

The sequencing sample was made of naive CD4+ T cells from PBMCs. The subset here: CD45RA+ positively selected. This TCR derives from a man younger than 35 in good health. Some clones in this sample may be carry-over from other donors' samples. V is TRBV7-8 and J is TRBJ2-5, with TRBD2 as a possible D gene (6 bases). The CDR3: CASSLEREQETQYF. The CDR3 nucleotides read TGTGCCAGCAGCTTAGAACGGGAGCAAGAGACCCAGTACTTC.